Presented here are 25 T cell receptor beta chains from one specimen sequenced in a study of shared clonotypes between healthy human individuals (TCRdb year 2020). Receptors were amplified or captured by the immunoSEQ multiplex PCR assay. This is the immuneACCESS table as TCRdb keeps it, with only in-frame sequences that have V and J called. A part of the clones is gone; compared with another copy, unresolved V genes explain less than half, and the rest is unexplained. The sample contains about 1.4 million clones, 96% of them found a single time. Approximately 1.1% of the sample belongs to the ten largest clones. What was sequenced was naive CD4+ T cells sorted from blood. The sample's cell subset or site label, in plain terms: CD45RA+ positively selected. The receptors come from a man younger than 45 in good health.

The chain carries TRBV6-5 and TRBJ2-7; 8 nucleotides match TRBD1. The germline V gene has CDR1 MNHEY and CDR2 SVGAGI. Trimming cost V 7 bases and J 3 bases; bases outside gene matches: 11. This CDR3 comprises 15 residues. CDR3 sequence (DNA): TGTGCCAGCACCTTTTCCGGGACAGGTTTCTACGAGCAGTACTTC. Translation gives CASTFSGTGFYEQYF.

The chain links TRBV18 to TRBJ2-3; 9 positions match TRBD2. The germline CDR1 and CDR2 sequences are KGHSH and LQKENI. V dropped 3 bases and J dropped 6; count of bases not matched to a gene: 10. This CDR3 spans 16 amino acids. CDR3 protein: CASSPLAGTSMDTQYF. Here the CDR3 DNA reads TGTGCCAGCTCACCGCTAGCGGGAACTTCAATGGATACGCAGTATTTT.

V and J are TRBV5-4 and TRBJ2-5, with a tentative D call TRBD1 (6 bases). Trimming pared 4 bases from V and 3 bases from J, leaving 10 bases between. This CDR3 is built from 13 residues. Germline V gene data show CDR1 as SGHNT and CDR2 as YYREEE (reference sequence). CDR3 bases: TGTGCCAGCAGCGTAGGACAGAAAGAGACCCAGTACTTC. Amino acid sequence: CASSVGQKETQYF. The entire variable domain, with the rest obtained from reference TRBV5-4 and TRBJ2-5, is as follows: ETGVTQSPTHLIKTRGQQVTLRCSSQSGHNTVSWYQQALGQGPQFIFQYYREEENGRGNFPPRFSGLQFPNYSSELNVNALELDDSALYLCASSVGQKETQYFGPGTRLLVL.

This chain uses TRBV30 with TRBJ2-1, with 9 bases aligning to TRBD2. Unmatched junction bases numbered 14, after V lost 1 base and J lost 13 bases. CDR1 and CDR2 from the germline V gene are GTSNPN and SVGIG (reference sequence). The CDR3 extends over 15 amino acids. CDR3: CAWSGLGLAGLDQFF. CDR3 DNA sequence: TGTGCCTGGAGTGGTCTTGGTCTAGCGGGACTGGACCAGTTCTTC. Based on the CDR3 plus reference TRBV30 and TRBJ2-1, the full variable domain is SQTIHQWPATLVQPVGSPLSLECTVEGTSNPNLYWYRQAAGRGLQLLFYSVGIGQISSEVPQNLSASRPQDRQFILSSKKLLLSDSGFYLCAWSGLGLAGLDQFFGPGTRLTVL.

The V gene is TRBV19, the J gene TRBJ2-7; 9 nucleotides agree with TRBD2. Germline lookup yields CDR1 LNHDA and CDR2 SQIVND (reference sequence). Trimming took 5 bases from V and 2 from J; bases not matched to a gene: 4. This CDR3 is 14 amino acids long. CDR3 region: CASSPASGAYEQYF. CDR3 nucleotide sequence: TGTGCCAGTAGTCCCGCTAGCGGGGCCTACGAGCAGTACTTC.

This chain joins TRBV11-2 and TRBJ1-1; 8 nucleotides match TRBD1. Trimming removed 5 bases from V and 4 bases from J; junction bases left unmatched: 18. This CDR3 has 18 residues. Germline V gene lookup returns CDR1 SGHAT and CDR2 FQNNGV. CDR3 sequence (DNA): TGTGCCAGCAGCATTCGACCACGGACAGGGACCGGTGTCACTGAAGCTTTCTTT. Protein: CASSIRPRTGTGVTEAFF.

The V and J genes are TRBV5-1 and TRBJ2-2; 9 bases align to TRBD2. The CDR3 has 14 residues. V lost 0 bases and J lost 13; bases outside the gene matches: 7. Per germline, CDR1 SGHRS and CDR2 YFSETQ. The CDR3 DNA reads as TGCGCCAGCAGCTTGGGGTCAGCGGGAGGAGTGCTGTTTTTT. It codes for CASSLGSAGGVLFF.

This clone was recorded only once. The chain recombines TRBV5-1 with TRBJ1-1, with D possibly being TRBD1 (6 bases). V lost 5 bases and J lost 5, with 16 bases in between. In germline, CDR1 is SGHRS, CDR2 YFSETQ. The CDR3 covers 14 residues. The CDR3 reads CASSYRDPGTEAFF. CDR3 DNA sequence: TGCGCCAGCAGTTACAGGGATCCCGGAACTGAAGCTTTCTTT.

The chain links TRBV5-8 to TRBJ2-1; TRBD2 matches 11 bases. The germline V gene has CDR1 SGHTS and CDR2 YDEGEE. The V segment lost 1 base and the J segment 9 bases; nucleotides outside the gene matches: 6. The CDR3 runs to 15 residues. CDR3 DNA sequence: TGTGCCAGCAGCTTGATGGGGCTAGCGGGAGGTGAGCAGTTCTTC. Translated, it gives CASSLMGLAGGEQFF.

The genes are TRBV5-8 and TRBJ1-4; D remains ambiguous. The CDR3 has 16 residues. Trimming pared 4 bases from V and 2 bases from J, leaving 15 bases between. The germline V gene has CDR1 SGHTS and CDR2 YDEGEE. This CDR3 is CASSAGLRSTNEKLFF. DNA for the CDR3: TGTGCCAGCAGCGCCGGTTTGAGGTCGACTAATGAAAAACTGTTTTTT.

This rearrangement joins TRBV5-5 to TRBJ1-5; D unresolved. The V end lost 1 base, the J end lost 0 bases, and 5 bases lay between the germline ends. The CDR3 totals 14 residues. Germline V gives CDR1 SGHKS, CDR2 YYEKEE (reference sequence). The CDR3 sequence is CASSLFHSNQPQHF. The CDR3 coding sequence is TGTGCCAGCAGCTTGTTTCATAGCAATCAGCCCCAGCATTTT.

The V gene is TRBV7-6, the J gene TRBJ1-2; a weak D match, TRBD1 (5 bases). The CDR3 is made up of 12 amino acids. Between the trimmed V and J ends, which lost 4 bases and 5 bases, there was a span of 8 bases. The germline gives CDR1 SGHVS, CDR2 FNYEAQ. The CDR3 protein is CASSSGGYGYTF. The CDR3 DNA sequence: TGTGCCAGCAGCTCGGGGGGATATGGCTACACCTTC.

This chain's CDR3 is CASSPGPGGLDTQYF. CDR3 DNA sequence: TGTGCCAGCAGCCCGGGACCAGGAGGTCTAGATACGCAGTATTTT. The V call is TRBV11-3, the J call TRBJ2-3; D possibly matches TRBD1 or TRBD2 (5 bases each). Trimming removed 5 bases from V and 5 bases from J, with 17 bases in between. Germline CDR1 reads SGHNT; CDR2 reads YENEEA. There are 15 residues in the CDR3.

This clone has a single count. This chain joins TRBV2 and TRBJ2-7; weak D call: TRBD1 (6 bases). Trimming pared 7 bases from V and 9 bases from J, leaving 16 bases between. Per the germline V gene, CDR1 is SNHLY and CDR2 is FYNNEI. The CDR3 runs to 12 residues. CDR3 residues: CASNGRDKGQYF. Written as DNA, the CDR3 is TGTGCCAGCAATGGACGGGACAAGGGGCAGTACTTC.

V is TRBV29-1 and J is TRBJ2-5; perhaps TRBD1 as D (5 bases). This CDR3 is 13 amino acids long. V lost 3 bases and J lost 7, with 15 bases in between. In germline, CDR1 is SQVTM, CDR2 ANQGSEA. The CDR3 spells CSVEDIPFRTQYF. In DNA form, the CDR3 reads TGCAGCGTTGAGGACATCCCGTTTAGGACCCAGTACTTC. The entire variable domain, with the rest obtained from reference TRBV29-1 and TRBJ2-5, is as follows: SAVISQKPSRDICQRGTSLTIQCQVDSQVTMMFWYRQQPGQSLTLIATANQGSEATYESGFVIDKFPISRPNLTFSTLTVSNMSPEDSSIYLCSVEDIPFRTQYFGPGTRLLVL.

The rearrangement links TRBV20-1 to TRBJ2-1, with D possibly called TRBD1 or TRBD2 (5 bases each). CDR3 length: 11 residues. Trimming took off 3 bases at V and 14 bases at J, with 14 bases between the two ends. Germline V gene lookup returns CDR1 DFQATT and CDR2 SNEGSKA (reference sequence). The DNA for the CDR3 is TGCAGTGCTAGGAGGGCAGGGATGGAGTTCTTC. This sequence encodes CSARRAGMEFF.

This chain joins TRBV2 and TRBJ2-1, with TRBD2 identical over 9 bases. V dropped 7 bases and J dropped 0; count of bases not matched to a gene: 13. Germline V lookup: CDR1 SNHLY, CDR2 FYNNEI. This CDR3 is 18 amino acids long. In DNA form, the CDR3 reads TGTGCCAGCATAAATGGGGCGGGAGGGCCCGGCTCCTACAATGAGCAGTTCTTC. It codes for CASINGAGGPGSYNEQFF.

This clone was counted only a few times. The chain uses TRBV19 and TRBJ1-5; D might be TRBD1 (6 bases). V was trimmed by 3 bases and J by 7 bases, leaving 10 bases between them. The CDR3 is 13 amino acids. The germline gives CDR1 LNHDA, CDR2 SQIVND (reference sequence). The CDR3 spells CASSMTGVQPQHF. The CDR3 DNA follows: TGTGCCAGTAGTATGACAGGTGTCCAGCCCCAGCATTTT.

This chain joins TRBV2 and TRBJ1-1; D is unresolved. This CDR3 comprises 14 residues. The V gene's germline CDR1 is SNHLY and CDR2 FYNNEI. The ends were cut back, 1 base at V and 4 bases at J, with 10 bases in the middle. CDR3 nucleotide sequence: TGTGCCAGCAGTGAAGAATCTTTGAGCACTGAAGCTTTCTTT. The encoded protein is CASSEESLSTEAFF.

V is TRBV16 and J is TRBJ1-5; no firm D call. Germline values: CDR1 KGHSY, CDR2 FQNENV. There are 17 residues in the CDR3. V was pared by 1 base and J by 0 bases, with 13 bases between. CDR3 nucleotides: TGTGCCAGCAGCCAATTCTTCGGACGACTTAGCAATCAGCCCCAGCATTTT. This codes for CASSQFFGRLSNQPQHF.

The chain is built from TRBV28 and TRBJ2-5; D is uncertain. Germline V gene data show CDR1 as MDHEN and CDR2 as SYDVKM. V was clipped by 3 bases and J by 0 bases, with 17 bases between them. The CDR3 is 17 amino acids. In nucleotides, the CDR3 is TGTGCCAGCAGTTTTAGGTGGGAAGCGCCGTACCAAGAGACCCAGTACTTC. It is translated as CASSFRWEAPYQETQYF.

The chain has TRBV7-2 and TRBJ2-1; 9 bases are shared with TRBD1. V shed 5 bases, J shed 4 bases, and the junction held 3 bases outside the gene matches. The CDR3 totals 14 residues. The V gene's germline CDR1 is SGHTA and CDR2 FQGNSA. The CDR3 DNA follows: TGTGCCAGCAGCGCGACAGGGGGGTACAATGAGCAGTTCTTC. Translation: CASSATGGYNEQFF.

V is TRBV9 and J is TRBJ2-1; 10 nucleotides agree with TRBD2. This CDR3 is built from 15 residues. The J segment lost 1 base and the V segment lost 6 bases, leaving 4 bases of the junction unmatched. The germline gives CDR1 SGDLS, CDR2 YYNGEE. The CDR3 region is CASTSGSHSYNEQFF. The CDR3 nucleotides are TGTGCCAGCACTAGCGGGAGTCATTCCTACAATGAGCAGTTCTTC.

The gene calls are TRBV5-6 and TRBJ2-3; D ambiguous. This CDR3 region has 16 residues. Germline CDR1 reads SGHDT; CDR2 reads YYEEEE. V dropped 4 bases and J dropped 2 bases, with 17 bases sitting between them. The CDR3 DNA reads TGTGCCAGCAGCCCCGAGGTGAGAGCCCCCACAGATACGCAGTATTTT. Translating gives CASSPEVRAPTDTQYF.

This clone is a singleton in its sample. The DNA of the CDR3 is TGTGCCAGCAGCCCTATCAGGGACTCTGGAAACACCATATATTTT. It yields the protein CASSPIRDSGNTIYF. The rearrangement uses TRBV27 and TRBJ1-3, with a possible D match to TRBD1 (5 bases). Looked up from germline, CDR1 is MNHEY and CDR2 is SMNVEV (reference sequence). The CDR3 covers 15 residues. Deletions cut 6 bases from V and 0 bases from J, with 12 bases between.